Shown below are 8 T cell receptor beta chains from a single sample sequenced in a study of OX40 agonist ivuxolimab in advanced cancers. The table came from immunoSEQ multiplex PCR; TCRdb's copy has only in-frame clones and leaves some out. The sample lists about 76,000 clones; roughly nine tenths were seen once. This sample comprised CD4+ or CD8+ T cells sorted from blood, obtained in a trial of the OX40 agonist ivuxolimab. Every receptor here comes from an adult with an advanced solid tumor such as melanoma, head and neck, liver or kidney cancer.

The chain links TRBV7-2 to TRBJ2-2, with TRBD2 matching over 11 bases. Trimming removed 6 bases from V and 6 bases from J; junction bases left unmatched: 18. The CDR3 covers 19 residues. From germline, CDR1 is SGHTA and CDR2 FQGNSA. The CDR3 is CASSIAGLAGGPGAGELFF. The DNA for the CDR3 is TGTGCCAGCAGTATCGCCGGGCTAGCGGGAGGTCCGGGGGCCGGGGAGCTGTTTTTT. The whole variable domain, remainder taken from reference TRBV7-2 and TRBJ2-2, is GAGVSQSPSNKVTEKGKDVELRCDPISGHTALYWYRQSLGQGLEFLIYFQGNSAPDKSGLPSDRFSAERTGGSVSTLTIQRTQQEDSAVYLCASSIAGLAGGPGAGELFFGEGSRLTVL.

This clone was found once. The junction departs from germline at one end; a sequencing error may be responsible. The chain recombines TRBV25-1 with TRBJ2-3, with 10 bases lining up with TRBD1. CDR3 length equals 14 residues. CDR1 MGHDK and CDR2 SYGVNS come from the germline V gene. The CDR3, as DNA: TGTGCCGGCAGTGGGACAGGGGACACAGATACGCAGTATTTT. As protein: CAGSGTGDTDTQYF. The complete variable domain, with remaining parts taken from reference TRBV25-1 and TRBJ2-3, reads EADIYQTPRYLVIGTGKKITLECSQTMGHDKMYWYQQDPGMELHLIHYSYGVNSTEKGDLSSESTVSRIRTEHFPLTLESARPSHTSQYLCAGSGTGDTDTQYFGPGTRLTVL.

The V and J genes are TRBV9 and TRBJ2-5, with 9 bases identical to TRBD1. V lost 4 bases to trimming and J lost 5 bases; unmatched junction nucleotides: 15. Germline values: CDR1 SGDLS, CDR2 YYNGEE. The CDR3 runs to 17 residues. CDR3 sequence (DNA): TGTGCCAGCAGCACCCCAAGGACAGGGGTCGGAGGCGAGACCCAGTACTTC. It encodes CASSTPRTGVGGETQYF.

The rearrangement uses TRBV6-1 and TRBJ2-7; 11 bases are shared with TRBD1. The V and J ends lost 3 bases and 3 bases, in that order; junction bases with no gene match: 7. CDR3 length: 16 amino acids. CDR1 is MNHNS and CDR2 is SASEGT in the germline V gene. The CDR3 region is CASSELPGQGGYEQYF. Here the CDR3 DNA reads TGTGCCAGCAGTGAGTTACCGGGACAGGGGGGCTACGAGCAGTACTTC.

The chain combines TRBV27 with TRBJ2-2; D unclear. Germline-derived CDR1 and CDR2 are MNHEY and SMNVEV (reference sequence). CDR3 length: 14 residues. V was clipped by 6 bases and J by 2 bases, with 10 bases between them. The CDR3 spells CASSPGVNTGELFF. Here the CDR3 DNA reads TGTGCCAGCAGCCCAGGTGTAAACACCGGGGAGCTGTTTTTT.

The V call is TRBV5-6, the J call TRBJ1-2, with D unclear. Germline values: CDR1 SGHDT, CDR2 YYEEEE. The length of the CDR3 is 13 residues. Deletions cut 1 base from V and 3 bases from J, with 7 bases between. CDR3 bases: TGTGCCAGCAGCTTGTTTCAGGACTATGGCTACACCTTC. Translating it yields CASSLFQDYGYTF.

This chain connects TRBV18 to TRBJ1-1, with 7 bases that match TRBD1. The junction had 6 bases not matched to a gene; V was cut back by 3 bases and J by 2 bases. The germline gives CDR1 KGHSH, CDR2 LQKENI. CDR3 length equals 15 residues. The CDR3 reads CASSPRGTDNTEAFF. The DNA of the CDR3 is TGTGCCAGCTCACCTAGGGGGACAGACAACACTGAAGCTTTCTTT.

V usage is TRBV27 and J usage is TRBJ2-5, with 7 nucleotides matching TRBD1. J lost 3 bases, V lost 3 bases, and 10 bases had no gene match. Germline V gene data show CDR1 as MNHEY and CDR2 as SMNVEV (reference sequence). CDR3 size: 16 residues. Here the CDR3 DNA reads TGTGCCAGCAGTTTCCTGAACCGGGACAGAGAAGAGACCCAGTACTTC. It is translated as CASSFLNRDREETQYF.